This T cell receptor (beta chain) was obtained from a study of shared clonotypes between healthy human individuals. Clones were sequenced by immunoSEQ multiplex PCR, and TCRdb holds only the in-frame ones, with some missing. Of around 620,000 clones detected, 85% to 95% appear once; the ten largest clones hold about 0.11%. Naive CD8 cells comprised CD45RO-negative, CCR7-positively selected cells, excluding terminally differentiated effector memory CD45RA+ cells. The germline CDR1 and CDR2 sequences are SGHRS and YFSETQ. The CDR3 consists of 15 residues. V gave up 6 bases and J gave up 2 bases, with 18 bases separating them.

The chain combines TRBV5-1 with TRBJ2-7; possible D gene TRBD2, 5 bases. The sequenced sample consisted of naive CD8+ T cells sorted from blood. The clonotype was recovered from a woman aged 30 to 39 in good health. CDR3 nucleotides: TGCGCCAGCACCCCGGCGACGGGGAAGGCCTACGAGCAGTACTTC. Translated, it gives CASTPATGKAYEQYF.